These 23 T cell receptor beta chains share one sample of origin, sequenced in a study of tumor and adjacent non-tumor tissue in lung cancer. The template was RNA from unsorted bulk tissue. This non-tumor lung sample came from over 3 cm beyond the tumor edge. A modified ARM-PCR protocol with three rounds of nested PCR amplified TCRbeta. TCRdb re-analysed the multiplex PCR reads in MiXCR, keeping a single row per CDR3 protein. The sample lists 77,000 or so distinct CDR3 sequences; 76% were seen once. Sequencing was done on a sample of distant non-tumor lung tissue. The receptors here all came from a man between 65 and 79 years old with non-small cell lung cancer.

Comments on this clonotype: The conserved closing phenylalanine or tryptophan is absent in this CDR3, likely reflecting a read error. The chain carries TRBV12-3 or TRBV12-4 and TRBJ1-6; D unclear. The CDR3 length is 15 residues. The DNA of the CDR3 is TGTGTCAGCAGCGGAGGGAGGTCCTATAATTCACCCCTCCACATT. It yields the protein CVSSGGRSYNSPLHI.

The chain combines TRBV11-2 with TRBJ2-7, with D possibly called TRBD1 or TRBD2 (7 bases each). The CDR3 spans 14 residues. V was cut by 10 bases and J by 3 bases, with 19 bases left in between. Per germline, CDR1 SGHAT and CDR2 FQNNGV. CDR3 nucleotides: TGTGCCAAGAGCGGGGACAGCATAAGCTACGAGCAGTACTTC. Protein product: CAKSGDSISYEQYF.

To note about this clonotype: The CDR3 end shows no conserved phenylalanine or tryptophan, and so a read error is likely. This sequence joins TRBV6-2 or TRBV6-3 and TRBJ2-1; D is perhaps TRBD1 (5 bases). The CDR3 extends over 16 amino acids. V lost 4 bases and J 6 bases, leaving 19 bases between the germline ends. Germline V lookup: CDR1 MNHEY, CDR2 SVGEGT. The CDR3 region has the DNA TGTGCCAGCAGTTGGATTAAGGGGCGTTTAAGCAATGAGCAGTTCTTA. It codes for CASSWIKGRLSNEQFL.

The V call is TRBV5-5, the J call TRBJ1-1; D not certain. This CDR3 is 14 amino acids long. The V and J ends lost 6 bases and 4 bases respectively, with 16 bases between them. CDR1 is SGHKS and CDR2 is YYEKEE in the germline V gene (reference sequence). Written as DNA, the CDR3 is TGTGCCAGCATCTCTTTTACGGTGATCACTGAAGCTTTCTTT. It specifies CASISFTVITEAFF.

This clonotype appeared a single time. Given a much more abundant clone one base away, this may be a read error. The rearrangement links TRBV4-1 to TRBJ2-3, with no clear D. The CDR3 runs 15 residues. With 3 bases removed from V and 1 base from J, the gap between germline ends came to 11 bases. The germline CDR1 and CDR2 sequences are MGHRA and YSYEKL. The CDR3 nucleotides read TGCGCCAGCAGCCAGCTGTCGTTAGGCACAGATACGCAGTATTTT. This sequence encodes CASSQLSLGTDTQYF.

V and J are TRBV7-9 and TRBJ1-1; 8 nucleotides line up with TRBD1. CDR3 size: 17 residues. The germline V gene encodes CDR1 SEHNR and CDR2 FQNEAQ (reference sequence). Trimming cost V 3 bases and J 6 bases; bases outside gene matches: 15. The CDR3 is CASSFGLVAGGRSEAFF. The CDR3 DNA sequence: TGTGCCAGCAGCTTTGGTCTTGTGGCAGGGGGCAGGTCTGAAGCTTTCTTT.

For this clonotype: The junction departs from the called germline gene at one end, perhaps through a read error. CDR3 in amino acids: CASSRRQATSYERYF. The DNA of the CDR3 is TGTGCCAGCAGCCGCCGCCAAGCGACCTCCTACGAGCGGTACTTC. The V call is TRBV6-2 or TRBV6-3, the J call TRBJ2-7; D is unclear. From germline, CDR1 is MNHEY and CDR2 SVGEGT. The CDR3 has 15 residues.

This clonotype was seen once. CDR3 loop: CASNPGTGEGYTF. The CDR3 DNA reads as TGTGCCAGCAATCCCGGGACAGGGGAAGGCTACACCTTC. J is TRBJ1-2 and V is TRBV6-1; 10 bases are a match to TRBD1. V shed 7 bases and J 8 bases; nucleotides not matched to a gene: 7. Germline V gene lookup returns CDR1 MNHNS and CDR2 SASEGT. This CDR3 is built from 13 residues.

The chain has TRBV19 and TRBJ1-5; D is unclear. Trimming took off 5 bases at V and 6 bases at J, with 14 bases between the two ends. Germline lookup yields CDR1 LNHDA and CDR2 SQIVND (reference sequence). The CDR3 loop spans 14 amino acids. In DNA form, the CDR3 reads TGTGCCAGTAGTGACACAAGGATTCGTCAGCCCCAGCATTTT. This sequence encodes CASSDTRIRQPQHF.

To note about this clonotype: With a much larger clone just one base away, this may be a read error. Since no conserved phenylalanine or tryptophan closes the CDR3, a read error is the likely cause. The V gene is TRBV20-1, the J gene TRBJ2-1, with TRBD2 matching 9 bases. V trimming: 5 bases; J trimming: 6 bases; junction bases outside the gene matches: 5. Looked up from germline, CDR1 is DFQATT and CDR2 is SNEGSKA (reference sequence). The CDR3 extends over 13 amino acids. The CDR3, as DNA: TGCAGTGCTGGTCAGACTAGCGGCAATGAGCAGTTCTTA. Amino acids: CSAGQTSGNEQFL.

This rearrangement joins TRBV6-1 to TRBJ2-2; TRBD1 or TRBD2 may be the D gene (6 bases each). The CDR3 covers 15 residues. Trimming cost V 6 bases and J 4 bases, with 15 bases left between them. Germline values: CDR1 MNHNS, CDR2 SASEGT. The DNA for the CDR3 is TGTGCCAGCAGCTTAGGGGGGTCGGTCACCGGGGAGCTGTTTTTT. Protein sequence: CASSLGGSVTGELFF.

V is TRBV6-2 or TRBV6-3 and J is TRBJ1-5; D not resolved. The CDR3 is 14 residues long. V lost 4 bases and J lost 5, with 12 bases in between. Per the germline V gene, CDR1 is MNHEY and CDR2 is SVGEGT. CDR3 bases: TGTGCCAGCAGTTTCCACTGGTCAGATCAGCCCCAGCATTTT. This gives the protein CASSFHWSDQPQHF.

The chain links TRBV5-1 to TRBJ2-3; weak D call: TRBD2 (6 bases). Trimming cost V 0 bases and J 6 bases, with 20 bases left between them. Looked up from germline, CDR1 is SGHRS and CDR2 is YFSETQ. The CDR3 sequence is 17 residues long. The CDR3 is CASSLVLVAEGSDTQYF. As DNA, the CDR3 is TGCGCCAGCAGCTTGGTGCTAGTAGCGGAAGGGTCCGATACGCAGTATTTT.

The V and J genes are TRBV29-1 and TRBJ2-5; tentative D call: TRBD1 (5 bases). CDR1 and CDR2 (germline): SQVTM, ANQGSEA. The CDR3 length is 16 residues. Trimming stripped 7 bases from V and 2 bases from J, with 23 bases between. CDR3 DNA: TGCAGCGCCAAGCCCTACCAACAGACAGCTCAAGAGACCCAGTACTTC. This gives the protein CSAKPYQQTAQETQYF.

In regard to this clonotype: An end of the junction does not agree with germline; a read error may underlie this. The CDR3 protein is CAISPRASTGTQYF. The CDR3 DNA sequence: TGTGCCATTAGTCCTAGGGCAAGCACAGGTACGCAGTATTTT. The chain is built from TRBV12-3 or TRBV12-4 and TRBJ2-3; a possible D gene is TRBD1 (5 bases). The CDR3 is 14 residues long.

The chain has TRBV28 and TRBJ1-4; 7 nucleotides match TRBD1. From germline, CDR1 is MDHEN and CDR2 SYDVKM. The CDR3 totals 14 residues. The J segment lost 6 bases and the V segment lost 3 bases, leaving 4 bases of the junction unmatched. CDR3 coding DNA: TGTGCCAGCAGTTTCAGAGGGGGCGATGAAAAACTGTTTTTT. Amino acid sequence: CASSFRGGDEKLFF.

The rearrangement joins TRBV4-2 to TRBJ2-2; either TRBD1 or TRBD2 may fit D (5 bases each). This CDR3 is 16 amino acids long. With 3 bases removed from V and 3 bases from J, the gap between germline ends came to 14 bases. Germline V lookup: CDR1 LGHNA, CDR2 YNFKEQ. The CDR3 coding sequence is TGTGCCAGCAGCCAGGCCGAGAGGGGTGACACCGGGGAGCTGTTTTTT. Amino acids: CASSQAERGDTGELFF.

A word on this clonotype: Sequence at one end of the junction differs from germline and may be a read error. The chain has TRBV12-3 or TRBV12-4 and TRBJ1-5; D might be TRBD1 (5 bases). CDR3 length: 15 residues. The CDR3 sequence is CASSLGGGGYQPQHF. CDR3 DNA: TGTGCCAGCAGTTTAGGGGGCGGTGGCTATCAGCCCCAGCATTTC.

A word on this clonotype: A much bigger clone sits one base away, suggesting this may be a read error. The chain employs TRBV20-1 and TRBJ2-7, with D possibly TRBD1 on 6 matching bases. The V gene's germline CDR1 is DFQATT and CDR2 SNEGSKA (reference sequence). The length of the CDR3 is 14 residues. The CDR3 sequence: CSADAPTGSYERYF. The CDR3 nucleotides read TGCAGTGCAGACGCCCCAACAGGGTCCTACGAGCGGTACTTC.

This clonotype was seen just once. Germline and junction disagree at one end, which may indicate a read error. The chain combines TRBV5-4 with TRBJ2-3; D may match TRBD1 or TRBD2 (5 bases each). CDR1 is SGHNT and CDR2 is YYREEE in the germline V gene (reference sequence). The CDR3 covers 14 residues. The CDR3 reads CPSSYAGAQDTHYF. CDR3 DNA sequence: TGTCCCAGCAGCTATGCCGGGGCCCAAGATACGCACTATTTT. Variable domain in full (rest from reference TRBV5-4 and TRBJ2-3): ETGVTQSPTHLIKTRGQQVTLRCSSQSGHNTVSWYQQALGQGPQFIFQYYREEENGRGNFPPRFSGLQFPNYSSELNVNALELDDSALYLCPSSYAGAQDTHYFGPGTRLTVL.

Details on this clonotype: Compared with germline, one end of the junction differs, possibly owing to a read error. The chain uses TRBV29-1 and TRBJ2-3; D may be TRBD2 (7 bases). Germline loops: CDR1 SQVTM, CDR2 ANQGSEA. The CDR3 extends over 12 amino acids. In nucleotides, the CDR3 is TGCGGCATGGGGGGGGCCACAGATACGCAATATTTT. Its translation: CGMGGATDTQYF.

Remarks on this clonotype: A read error may be the cause here, since a much bigger clone is one base away. The chain carries TRBV29-1 and TRBJ1-2, with D tentatively TRBD1 (6 bases). This CDR3 has 14 residues. Germline V gene lookup returns CDR1 SQVTM and CDR2 ANQGSEA. Trimming cost V 5 bases and J 7 bases, with 20 bases left between them. As DNA, the CDR3 is TGCAGCGTTACTCCTTCCCGGGGGGCGCGTGGCTACACCTTC. It is translated as CSVTPSRGARGYTF.

This clonotype was seen just once. The V call is TRBV4-1, the J call TRBJ2-1; D not resolved. Germline-derived CDR1 and CDR2 are MGHRA and YSYEKL. This CDR3 spans 15 amino acids. The V and J ends lost 0 bases and 9 bases respectively, with 15 bases between them. DNA of the CDR3: TGCGCCAGCAGCCAAGAGGCTCTGGGGAAACGTGAGCAGTTCTTC. This sequence encodes CASSQEALGKREQFF.